This T cell receptor (beta chain) was sequenced for a study of blood T cells in healthy people across ages. Combining a sample-barcoded 5' primer with a J-beta primer mix, a second PCR ran for roughly 6 to 12 cycles. TCRdb re-called the 5' RACE reads with MiXCR, one entry per CDR3 protein. The table records about 580,000 distinct CDR3 sequences, about 45% of them present only once. This clonotype has a count of ten or more. What it binds is unknown. The authors drew around 9.3 milliliters of peripheral blood from each donor. Study-wide points: More naive CD4+ cells and higher diversity were found in long-lived than in aged donors. PBMCs left unsorted prevented a conclusive naive versus antigen-experienced comparison.

The CDR3 runs 14 residues. V lost 0 bases and J 3 bases, leaving 7 bases between the germline ends. CDR1 and CDR2 (germline): MNHNY, SVGAGI (reference sequence). The sample comprised blood. The receptor's source is an elderly man in good health. The genes are TRBV6-6 and TRBJ2-3; D gene unclear. The CDR3 loop reads CASSYSKVTDTQYF. The CDR3, as DNA: TGTGCCAGCAGTTACTCGAAAGTGACAGATACGCAGTATTTT.